This T cell receptor (beta chain) was captured by sequencing in a study of cytomegalovirus exposure and HLA in healthy donors. TCRdb keeps only in-frame clones here, not all; method: immunoSEQ multiplex PCR. The sample gives roughly 200,000 clones, roughly 86% of which show up once; 7.2% is in the top ten. The validation cohort, a group of more than 100 subjects, included the donors and was separate from the roughly 720-subject first cohort. The table lists this clone with a few counts. The CDR3 length is 14 residues. The germline V gene encodes CDR1 SGDLS and CDR2 YYNGEE. Trimming removed 4 bases from V and 3 bases from J, with 13 bases in between.

Sequenced input: PBMCs. The clonotype was recovered from a man younger than 45 in good health and CMV-seropositive. The chain is built from TRBV9 and TRBJ1-1; a weak D match, TRBD1 (6 bases). The CDR3 is CASSPGGLDTEAFF. The CDR3 DNA is TGTGCCAGCAGCCCGGGGGGGCTCGACACTGAAGCTTTCTTT.